Presented here are 7 T cell receptor beta chains from one specimen sequenced in a study of control samples from healthy donors and cancer patients. Using immunoSEQ multiplex PCR, the repertoire was profiled, and TCRdb retains in-frame clones only, with some absent. The table shows about 220,000 clones, with roughly 94% occurring only once. Material: blood. The receptors were gathered from a man over 45 in good health.

V is TRBV5-1 and J is TRBJ1-3; no definite D call. V lost 0 bases and J lost 2, with 9 bases in between. This CDR3 comprises 15 residues. The V gene's germline CDR1 is SGHRS and CDR2 YFSETQ. CDR3 DNA sequence: TGCGCCAGCAGCTTGGTACAGCAAGCTGGAAACACCATATATTTT. This encodes CASSLVQQAGNTIYF.

This clone was observed once. V and J are TRBV3-1 (or the pseudogene TRBV3-2) and TRBJ2-2; D gene unclear. This CDR3 comprises 12 residues. The ends were cut back, 4 bases at V and 3 bases at J, with 3 bases in the middle. CDR1 is LGHDT, CDR2 YNNKEL, per germline (reference sequence). CDR3 loop: CASSLHTGELFF. CDR3 nucleotide sequence: TGTGCCAGCAGCCTTCACACCGGGGAGCTGTTTTTT.

The chain couples TRBV4-1 to TRBJ2-1, with TRBD2 matching 14 bases. Germline CDR1 MGHRA, CDR2 YSYEKL. J gave up 5 bases and V 4 bases, and 1 base lay outside the gene matches. The CDR3 spans 15 residues. CDR3 bases: TGCGCCAGCAGCCGGACTAGCGGGGGGAACAATGAGCAGTTCTTC. This translates into CASSRTSGGNNEQFF.

The chain uses TRBV6-2 or TRBV6-3 and TRBJ2-7; no firm D call. Germline V lookup: CDR1 MNHEY, CDR2 SVGEGT. CDR3 size: 14 residues. Trimming pared 2 bases from V and 0 bases from J, leaving 8 bases between. CDR3 in DNA: TGTGCCAGCAGTTACGCGTCTCTCTCCTACGAGCAGTACTTC. Protein sequence: CASSYASLSYEQYF.

The chain recombines TRBV15 with TRBJ2-3, with TRBD1 as a possible D gene (5 bases). The CDR3 consists of 14 residues. The V gene's germline CDR1 is LNHNV and CDR2 YYDKDF (reference sequence). The ends were cut back, 2 bases at V and 2 bases at J, with 8 bases in the middle. CDR3 DNA: TGTGCCACCAGCAGACCAGGGATCACAGATACGCAGTATTTT. Amino acid sequence: CATSRPGITDTQYF.

This sequence joins TRBV6-5 and TRBJ1-4, with a tentative D call TRBD1 (6 bases). The CDR3 covers 14 residues. The V gene lost 2 bases and the J gene lost 5 bases, with 9 bases spanning the gap. The germline V gene has CDR1 MNHEY and CDR2 SVGAGI. Here the CDR3 DNA reads TGTGCCAGCAGTTACAGGGGGGAGAATGAAAAACTGTTTTTT. This codes for CASSYRGENEKLFF.

This chain links TRBV27 with TRBJ1-2; possibly TRBD1 for D (6 bases). Deletions cut 3 bases from V and 4 bases from J, with 18 bases between. CDR3 length: 16 amino acids. CDR1 and CDR2 from the germline V gene are MNHEY and SMNVEV (reference sequence). CDR3 residues: CASSFQRGVGLYGYTF. The CDR3 DNA is TGTGCCAGCAGTTTCCAGAGGGGGGTTGGCCTCTATGGCTACACCTTC.